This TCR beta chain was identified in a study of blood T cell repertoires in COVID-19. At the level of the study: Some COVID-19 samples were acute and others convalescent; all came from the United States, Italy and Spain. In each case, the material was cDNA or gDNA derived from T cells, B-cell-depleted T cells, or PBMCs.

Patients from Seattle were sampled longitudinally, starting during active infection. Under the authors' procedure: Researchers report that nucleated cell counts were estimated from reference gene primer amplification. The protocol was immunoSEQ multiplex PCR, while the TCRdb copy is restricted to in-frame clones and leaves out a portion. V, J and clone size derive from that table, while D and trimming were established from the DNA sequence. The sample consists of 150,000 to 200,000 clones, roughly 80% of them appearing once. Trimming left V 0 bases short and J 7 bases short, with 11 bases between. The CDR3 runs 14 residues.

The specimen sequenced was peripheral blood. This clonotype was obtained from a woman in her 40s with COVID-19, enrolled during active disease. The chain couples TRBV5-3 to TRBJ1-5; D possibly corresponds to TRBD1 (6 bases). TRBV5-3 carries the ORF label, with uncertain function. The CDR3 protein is CARSLGGRWQPQHF. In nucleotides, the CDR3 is TGTGCCAGAAGCTTGGGGGGGCGATGGCAGCCCCAGCATTTT.